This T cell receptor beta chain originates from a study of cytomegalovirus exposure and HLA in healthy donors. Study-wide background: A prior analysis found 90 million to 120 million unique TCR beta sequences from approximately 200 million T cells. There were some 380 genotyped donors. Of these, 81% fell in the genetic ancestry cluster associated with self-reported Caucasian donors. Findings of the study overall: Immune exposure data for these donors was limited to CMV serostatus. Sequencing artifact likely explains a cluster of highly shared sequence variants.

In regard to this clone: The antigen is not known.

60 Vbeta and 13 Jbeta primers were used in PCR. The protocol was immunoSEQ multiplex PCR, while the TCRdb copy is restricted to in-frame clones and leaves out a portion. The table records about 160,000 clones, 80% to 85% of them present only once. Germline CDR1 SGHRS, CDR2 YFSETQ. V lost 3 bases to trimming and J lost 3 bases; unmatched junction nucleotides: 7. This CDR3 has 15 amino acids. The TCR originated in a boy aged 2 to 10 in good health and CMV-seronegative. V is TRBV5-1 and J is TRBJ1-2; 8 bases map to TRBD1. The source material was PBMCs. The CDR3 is CASSSHRGLDYGYTF. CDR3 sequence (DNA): TGCGCCAGCAGCTCCCACAGGGGGTTGGACTATGGCTACACCTTC.